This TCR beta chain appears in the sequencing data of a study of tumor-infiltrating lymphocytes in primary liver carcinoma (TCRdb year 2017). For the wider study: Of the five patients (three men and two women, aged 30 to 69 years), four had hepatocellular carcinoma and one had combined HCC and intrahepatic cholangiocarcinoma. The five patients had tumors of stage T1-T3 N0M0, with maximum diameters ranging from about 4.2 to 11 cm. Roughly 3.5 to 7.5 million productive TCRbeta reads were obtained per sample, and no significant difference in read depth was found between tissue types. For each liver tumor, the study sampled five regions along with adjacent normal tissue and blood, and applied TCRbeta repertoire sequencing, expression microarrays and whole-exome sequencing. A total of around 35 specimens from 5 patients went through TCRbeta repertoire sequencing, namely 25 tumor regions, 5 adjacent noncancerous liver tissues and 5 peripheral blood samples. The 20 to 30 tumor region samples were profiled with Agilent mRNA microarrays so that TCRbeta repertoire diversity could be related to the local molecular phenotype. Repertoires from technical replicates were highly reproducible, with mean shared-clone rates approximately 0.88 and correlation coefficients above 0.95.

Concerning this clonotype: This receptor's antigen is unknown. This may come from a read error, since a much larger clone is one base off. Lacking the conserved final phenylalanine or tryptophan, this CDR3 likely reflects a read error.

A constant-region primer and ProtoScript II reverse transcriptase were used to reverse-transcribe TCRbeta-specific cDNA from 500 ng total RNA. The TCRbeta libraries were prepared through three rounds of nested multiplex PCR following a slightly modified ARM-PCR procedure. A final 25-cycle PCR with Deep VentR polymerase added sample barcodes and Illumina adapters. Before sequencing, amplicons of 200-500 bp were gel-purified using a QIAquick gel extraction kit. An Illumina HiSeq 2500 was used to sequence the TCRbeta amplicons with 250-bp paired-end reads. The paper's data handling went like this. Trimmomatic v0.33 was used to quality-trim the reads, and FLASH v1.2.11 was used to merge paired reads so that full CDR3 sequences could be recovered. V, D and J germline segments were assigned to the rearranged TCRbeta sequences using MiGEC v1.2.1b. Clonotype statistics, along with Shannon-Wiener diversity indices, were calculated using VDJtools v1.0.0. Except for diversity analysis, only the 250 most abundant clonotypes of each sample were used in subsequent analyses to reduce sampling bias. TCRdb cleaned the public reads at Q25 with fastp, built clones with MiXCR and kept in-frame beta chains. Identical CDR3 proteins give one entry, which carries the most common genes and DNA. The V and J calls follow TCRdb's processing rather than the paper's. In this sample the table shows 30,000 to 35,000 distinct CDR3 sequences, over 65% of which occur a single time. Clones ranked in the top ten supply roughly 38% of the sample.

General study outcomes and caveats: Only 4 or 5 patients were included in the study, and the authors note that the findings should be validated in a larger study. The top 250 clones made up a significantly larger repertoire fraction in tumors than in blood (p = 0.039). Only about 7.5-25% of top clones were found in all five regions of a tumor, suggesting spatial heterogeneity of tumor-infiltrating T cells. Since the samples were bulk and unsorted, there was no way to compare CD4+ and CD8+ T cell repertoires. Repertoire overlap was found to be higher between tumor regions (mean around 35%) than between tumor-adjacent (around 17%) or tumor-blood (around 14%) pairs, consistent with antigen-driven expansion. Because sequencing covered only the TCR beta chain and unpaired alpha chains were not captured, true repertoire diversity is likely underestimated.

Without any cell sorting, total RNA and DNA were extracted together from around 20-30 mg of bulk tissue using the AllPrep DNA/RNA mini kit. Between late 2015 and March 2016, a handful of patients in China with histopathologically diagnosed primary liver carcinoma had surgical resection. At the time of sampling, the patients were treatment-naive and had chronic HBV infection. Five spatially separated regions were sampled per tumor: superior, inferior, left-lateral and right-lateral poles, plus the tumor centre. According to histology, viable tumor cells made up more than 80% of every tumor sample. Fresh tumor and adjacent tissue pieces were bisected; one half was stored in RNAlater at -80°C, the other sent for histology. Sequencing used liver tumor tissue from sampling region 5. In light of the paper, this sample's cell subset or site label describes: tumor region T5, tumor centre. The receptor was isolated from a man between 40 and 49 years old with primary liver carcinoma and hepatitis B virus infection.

The DNA is TGTGCCAGCAGCCCTAGCTCCGATGGCACTGAAGCTTTCTCT. It encodes CASSPSSDGTEAFS. The rearranged chain carries TRBV7-9 and TRBJ1-1; no D segment can be confidently identified. CDR1 and CDR2 are drawn from the germline V gene (reference sequence): SEHNR, FQNEAQ. The V end loses 5 bases and the J end loses 4 bases, and a stretch of 14 bases separates them. The CDR3 numbers 14 amino acids, ends counted. Only CDR3 DNA remains: 42 bases, in frame from the first base.